This is a list of T cell receptor beta chains from one sample in a study of blood T cell repertoires in COVID-19. Here immunoSEQ multiplex PCR was the method, and the copy in TCRdb shows in-frame clones only, minus some. Of around 260,000 clones detected, 89% appear once; the ten largest clones hold roughly 0.96%. The sequenced sample consisted of peripheral blood. The receptor source for this set is a woman aged 40 to 50 who had recovered from COVID-19. The CDR3 runs from the conserved cysteine through the conserved F or W. D genes are given only for firm matches. The listing skips clone size in some rows; elsewhere it reads once, few, many or a size class.

length,J,D,V,size,DNA,CDR3
17,TRBJ2-1,TRBD2,TRBV27,once,TGTGCCAGCAGTTTAGAGGGTTGGGGCGGGAGAGGTAATGAGCAGTTCTTC,CASSLEGWGGRGNEQFF
16,TRBJ1-5,TRBD1,TRBV19,.,TGTGCCAGTAGTATACAGGGGGTGGGGGTCAATCAGCCCCAGCATTTT,CASSIQGVGVNQPQHF
16,TRBJ2-3,TRBD2,TRBV9,.,TGTGCCAGCAGCGGCCGGACTAGCGGGAGCACAGATACGCAGTATTTT,CASSGRTSGSTDTQYF
16,TRBJ2-7,TRBD2,TRBV29-1,.,TGCAGCGTTGAATTATCGACTAGCGACTACTCCTACGAGCAGTACTTC,CSVELSTSDYSYEQYF
16,TRBJ2-1,.,TRBV19,.,TGTGCCAGTAGTATGGGTGGTACGGGCTCCTACAATGAGCAGTTCTTC,CASSMGGTGSYNEQFF
16,TRBJ1-5,TRBD1,TRBV7-2,.,TGTGCCAGCAGCTTAGGGGACAGGCCGAGCAATCAGCCCCAGCATTTT,CASSLGDRPSNQPQHF
13,TRBJ1-4,TRBD1,TRBV29-1,.,TGCAGCGCCCAGGACAGGGGCGAAGAAAAACTGTTTTTT,CSAQDRGEEKLFF
16,TRBJ1-2,TRBD1,TRBV7-8,.,TGTGCCAGCAGCTTAGAAAGGACAGGGGTAAACTATGGCTACACCTTC,CASSLERTGVNYGYTF
15,TRBJ1-5,TRBD1,TRBV19,.,TGTGCCAGTATGCCCAGGGGGCCCCTCAATCAGCCCCAGCATTTT,CASMPRGPLNQPQHF
17,TRBJ2-2,TRBD2,TRBV7-2,once,TGTGCCAGCAGCATACCGTTAGCGGGAGTTAACACCGGGGAGCTGTTTTTT,CASSIPLAGVNTGELFF
15,TRBJ2-7,.,TRBV5-1,.,TGCGCCAGCAGCTTGTCCAGGGGAGGGTCCTACGAGCAGTACTTC,CASSLSRGGSYEQYF
15,TRBJ2-3,.,TRBV20-1,.,TGCAGTGCTAGTTCCCGGACAGACCAAGGAGATACGCAGTATTTT,CSASSRTDQGDTQYF
15,TRBJ2-1,.,TRBV10-3,.,TGTGCCATCAGTGAGTCGTCGCTTAGTTACAATGAGCAGTTCTTC,CAISESSLSYNEQFF
15,TRBJ1-1,TRBD1,TRBV20-1,.,TGCAGTGCTAGTGACAGGGGGCCGCTGAACACTGAAGCTTTCTTT,CSASDRGPLNTEAFF
15,TRBJ1-6,TRBD1,TRBV5-1,few,TGCGCCAGCAGCCCGGCGGGACAGGGTAATTCACCCCTCCACTTT,CASSPAGQGNSPLHF
13,TRBJ1-1,.,TRBV27,.,TGTGCCAGCAGTTTAGGTCCGGGCACTGAAGCTTTCTTT,CASSLGPGTEAFF
17,TRBJ2-1,TRBD2,TRBV18,.,TGTGCCAGCTCACCACCGATAGCGGGTAGCTCCTACAATGAGCAGTTCTTC,CASSPPIAGSSYNEQFF
14,TRBJ2-7,TRBD1,TRBV5-1,.,TGCGCCAGCAGCTCAACGGGACAGTTATACGAGCAGTACTTC,CASSSTGQLYEQYF
15,TRBJ2-7,.,TRBV7-6,.,TGTGCCAGCAGCTTAACGGGACTTACTGACTACGAGCAGTACTTC,CASSLTGLTDYEQYF
16,TRBJ2-5,TRBD2,TRBV18,.,TGTGCCAGCTCACCATACGCTAGCGGAGGGGAAGAGACCCAGTACTTC,CASSPYASGGEETQYF
14,TRBJ2-2,.,TRBV27,.,TGTGCCAGCAGGCAGGGGACGAACACCGGGGAGCTGTTTTTT,CASRQGTNTGELFF